These T cell receptor beta chains were read from a single sample in a study of shared clonotypes between healthy human individuals. Sequenced by immunoSEQ multiplex PCR; TCRdb stores in-frame clones only, minus some. The sample records around 2.1 million clones, approximately 96% being singletons. Source material: naive CD4+ T cells sorted from blood. Receptor source: a man aged 18-30 years in good health. CDR3s include the opening cysteine and the closing phenylalanine or tryptophan. Fields, in order: J gene, clone size, V gene, D gene, CDR3 protein, CDR3 DNA. The D gene is left open where the match is weak. Expanded clones are given a class, and other clones once, few, many or no size at all.

TRBJ1-2 . TRBV5-6 . CASSEDPNYGYTF TGTGCCAGCAGTGAGGATCCTAACTATGGCTACACCTTC
TRBJ2-2 . TRBV5-1 . CASSLSLDANTGELFF TGCGCCAGCAGCTTGAGTCTAGACGCGAACACCGGGGAGCTGTTTTTT
TRBJ2-3 . TRBV9 TRBD2 CASSVGTSGREGDTQYF TGTGCCAGCAGCGTGGGGACTAGCGGGAGGGAGGGGGATACGCAGTATTTT
TRBJ1-3 . TRBV25-1 . CASSELGPIPYSGNTIYF TGTGCCAGCAGTGAGTTGGGACCCATCCCCTACTCTGGAAACACCATATATTTT
TRBJ1-6 . TRBV5-1 . CASSLAGAKYSPLHF TGCGCCAGCAGCTTGGCCGGGGCGAAGTATTCACCCCTCCACTTT
TRBJ2-7 . TRBV5-1 TRBD2 CASSPRLAGGRSSYEQYF TGCGCCAGCAGCCCCCGACTAGCGGGAGGGAGGAGCTCCTACGAGCAGTACTTC
TRBJ1-5 . TRBV11-2 . CASSLDIVNQPQHF TGTGCCAGCAGCTTAGATATTGTCAATCAGCCCCAGCATTTT
TRBJ1-1 . TRBV19 . CASSINSLWGNTEAFF TGTGCCAGTAGTATCAACAGCCTTTGGGGTAACACTGAAGCTTTCTTT
TRBJ2-1 . TRBV5-6 TRBD2 CASSPTVAGYHEQFF TGTGCCAGCAGCCCCACGGTAGCGGGGTACCATGAGCAGTTCTTC
TRBJ1-5 . TRBV29-1 TRBD1 CSVVTGGMSQPQHF TGCAGCGTCGTAACAGGGGGCATGAGTCAGCCCCAGCATTTT
TRBJ1-4 . TRBV5-1 . CASSLGGRNEKLFF TGCGCCAGCAGTTTGGGAGGCAGAAATGAAAAACTGTTTTTT
TRBJ2-7 . TRBV4-3 . CASSRDVQGYEQYF TGCGCCAGCAGCCGGGACGTTCAGGGGTACGAGCAGTACTTC
TRBJ1-2 . TRBV10-3 TRBD1 CAISESADRVRGYTF TGTGCCATCAGTGAGTCTGCGGACAGGGTCCGGGGCTACACCTTC
TRBJ2-1 . TRBV30 . CAWTPRRTWGAGFYNEQFF TGTGCCTGGACCCCTCGACGTACCTGGGGGGCCGGGTTCTACAATGAGCAGTTCTTC
TRBJ1-6 . TRBV18 . CASSLVGSLHSPLHF TGTGCCAGCTCATTGGTAGGGAGCTTACATTCACCCCTCCACTTT
TRBJ2-7 . TRBV4-1 . CASSQEAGVSYEQYF TGCGCCAGCAGCCAAGAGGCAGGGGTTAGCTACGAGCAGTACTTC
TRBJ2-7 . TRBV7-2 . CASSFDRGSYEQYF TGTGCCAGCAGCTTCGACAGAGGATCCTACGAGCAGTACTTC
TRBJ2-7 . TRBV25-1 . CASSQLRWQYF TGTGCCAGCAGTCAACTTAGATGGCAGTACTTC
TRBJ2-3 . TRBV11-3 . CASSLEFGDTQYF TGTGCCAGCAGCTTAGAATTCGGAGATACGCAGTATTTT
TRBJ1-6 . TRBV2 TRBD1 CASSDRGKGSPLHF TGTGCCAGCAGCGACAGGGGGAAAGGCTCACCCCTCCACTTT
TRBJ1-3 few TRBV25-1 . CASSESIGNTIYF TGTGCCAGCAGTGAATCCATCGGAAACACCATATATTTT
TRBJ2-7 . TRBV7-6 . CASSLMAVGEGIQYF TGTGCCAGCAGCTTAATGGCCGTGGGAGAGGGGATCCAGTACTTC
TRBJ2-7 . TRBV7-8 TRBD2 CASSLGTSGTTYEQYF TGTGCCAGCAGCTTAGGGACTAGCGGGACGACCTACGAGCAGTACTTC
TRBJ1-5 . TRBV6-1 TRBD1 CASSEWTGDNQPQHF TGTGCCAGCAGTGAATGGACAGGGGACAATCAGCCCCAGCATTTT
TRBJ1-4 . TRBV21-1 . CASSKGVGTGLGEKLFF TGTGCCAGCAGCAAAGGAGTAGGGACAGGGTTAGGTGAAAAACTGTTTTTT
TRBJ2-7 . TRBV19 . CASSLGHSYEQYF TGTGCCAGTAGTCTGGGACACTCCTACGAGCAGTACTTC
TRBJ1-2 . TRBV7-2 . CASSTSTVLNYGYTF TGTGCCAGCAGCACATCGACAGTCCTAAACTATGGCTACACCTTC
TRBJ1-2 . TRBV6-5 . CASSPPAGGDYGYTF TGTGCCAGCAGTCCCCCGGCCGGAGGGGACTATGGCTACACCTTC
TRBJ2-1 . TRBV10-3 . CAISERGEWNEQFF TGTGCCATCAGTGAGAGGGGGGAGTGGAATGAGCAGTTCTTC
TRBJ2-1 once TRBV25-1 TRBD2 CASSVTSGGYNEQFF TGTGCCAGCAGTGTAACTAGCGGGGGTTACAATGAGCAGTTCTTC
TRBJ1-1 . TRBV7-8 TRBD1 CASSLRSWTGGTEAFF TGTGCCAGCAGCTTACGTTCGTGGACAGGGGGCACTGAAGCTTTCTTT
TRBJ2-3 once TRBV11-2 . CASSLGPGGNTDTQYF TGTGCCAGCAGCTTAGGCCCGGGCGGAAACACAGATACGCAGTATTTT
TRBJ1-2 . TRBV19 . CATTRDGYGYTF TGTGCCACGACCCGGGACGGCTATGGCTACACCTTC
TRBJ1-5 once TRBV4-1 . CASSQKRGGLSNQPQHF TGCGCCAGCAGCCAGAAGAGGGGGGGGCTTAGCAATCAGCCCCAGCATTTT
TRBJ2-7 . TRBV7-8 . CASSFQTNPYEQYF TGTGCCAGCAGCTTTCAGACTAACCCCTACGAGCAGTACTTC
TRBJ1-3 . TRBV4-1 . CASSVRDGSGNTIYF TGCGCCAGCAGCGTCCGAGATGGTTCTGGAAACACCATATATTTT
TRBJ2-5 . TRBV11-1 TRBD2 CASSQTSEEETQYF TGTGCCAGCAGCCAAACTAGCGAGGAAGAGACCCAGTACTTC
TRBJ2-4 . TRBV6-5 . CASSYSAGASDIQYF TGTGCCAGCAGTTACTCCGCCGGGGCGTCGGACATTCAGTACTTC